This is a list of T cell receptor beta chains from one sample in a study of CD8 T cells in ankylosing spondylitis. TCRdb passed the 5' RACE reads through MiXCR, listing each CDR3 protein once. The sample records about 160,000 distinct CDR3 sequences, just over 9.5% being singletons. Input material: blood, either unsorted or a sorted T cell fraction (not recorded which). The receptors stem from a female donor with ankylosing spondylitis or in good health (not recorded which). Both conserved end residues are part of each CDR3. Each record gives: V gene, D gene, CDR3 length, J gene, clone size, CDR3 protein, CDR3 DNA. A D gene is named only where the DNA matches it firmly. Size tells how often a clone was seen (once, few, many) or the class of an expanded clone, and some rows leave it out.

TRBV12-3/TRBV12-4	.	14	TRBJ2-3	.	CASSFGARTDTQYF	TGTGCCAGCAGTTTCGGCGCCCGCACAGATACGCAGTATTTT
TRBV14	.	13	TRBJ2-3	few	CASSQAFTDTQYF	TGTGCCAGCAGCCAAGCTTTCACAGATACGCAGTATTTT
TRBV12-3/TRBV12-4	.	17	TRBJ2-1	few	CASSFLSKGSSYNEQFF	TGTGCCAGCAGTTTCCTTTCGAAGGGAAGCTCCTACAATGAGCAGTTCTTC
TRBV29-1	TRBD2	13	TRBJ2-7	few	CSVAGGSSYEQYF	TGCAGCGTTGCTGGCGGGAGCTCCTACGAGCAGTACTTC
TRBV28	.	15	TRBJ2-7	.	CASSLVGIPHYEQYF	TGTGCCAGCAGTTTAGTAGGGATCCCCCATTACGAGCAGTACTTC
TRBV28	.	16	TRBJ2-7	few	CASSSDALIGSYEQYF	TGTGCCAGCAGTTCTGACGCATTAATCGGGTCCTACGAGCAGTACTTC
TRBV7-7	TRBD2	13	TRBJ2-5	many	CASTGTSEKTQYF	TGTGCTAGCACCGGGACTAGCGAAAAGACCCAGTACTTC
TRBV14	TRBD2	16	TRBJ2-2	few	CASSHGTSGYTGELFF	TGTGCCAGCAGCCATGGGACTAGCGGATACACCGGGGAGCTGTTTTTT
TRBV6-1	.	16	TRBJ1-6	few	CASRNEGSSYNSPLHF	TGTGCCAGCAGGAACGAGGGGAGCTCCTATAATTCACCCCTCCACTTT
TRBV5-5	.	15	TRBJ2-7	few	CASSHGSREFYEQYF	TGTGCCAGCAGCCACGGGAGCCGAGAGTTTTACGAGCAGTACTTC
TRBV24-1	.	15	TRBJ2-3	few	CATSGRGAGTDTQYF	TGTGCCACCAGTGGACGGGGGGCTGGCACAGATACGCAGTATTTT
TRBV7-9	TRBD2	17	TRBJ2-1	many	CASSLAPISGGHNEQFF	TGTGCCAGCAGCTTAGCCCCGATTAGCGGGGGGCACAATGAGCAGTTCTTC
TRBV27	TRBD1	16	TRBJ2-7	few	CASSLSGQGNSYEQYF	TGTGCCAGCAGTTTATCCGGACAGGGAAATTCCTACGAGCAGTACTTC
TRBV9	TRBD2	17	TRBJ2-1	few	CASSPDPTSGSFNEQFF	TGTGCCAGCAGCCCCGACCCTACTAGCGGGAGTTTCAATGAGCAGTTCTTC
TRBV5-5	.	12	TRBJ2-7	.	CASSLWGNEQYF	TGTGCCAGCAGCTTATGGGGAAACGAGCAGTACTTC
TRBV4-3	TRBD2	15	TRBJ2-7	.	CASSQGTSGTYEQYF	TGCGCCAGCAGCCAAGGTACTAGCGGGACCTACGAGCAGTACTTC
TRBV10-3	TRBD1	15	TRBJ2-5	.	CAISDGTGRQETQYF	TGTGCCATCAGTGACGGGACAGGGCGACAAGAGACCCAGTACTTC
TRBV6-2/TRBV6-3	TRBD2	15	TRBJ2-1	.	CASSYGRDPINEQFF	TGTGCCAGCAGTTACGGGAGGGACCCCATCAATGAGCAGTTCTTC
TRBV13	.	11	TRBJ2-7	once	CASSSEGEQYF	TGTGCCAGCAGCTCCGAAGGGGAGCAGTACTTC
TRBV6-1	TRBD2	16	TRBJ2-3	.	CASSEAKLALTDTQYF	TGTGCCAGCAGTGAAGCGAAACTAGCGTTGACAGATACGCAGTATTTT
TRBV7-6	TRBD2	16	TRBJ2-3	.	CASSLYGGRVADTQYF	TGTGCCAGCAGCTTATACGGCGGGAGGGTGGCAGATACGCAGTATTTT
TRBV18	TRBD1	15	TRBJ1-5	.	CASSGQSRAWQPQHF	TGTGCCAGCTCGGGACAGTCCAGGGCTTGGCAGCCCCAGCATTTT
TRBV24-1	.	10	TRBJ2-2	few	CATPPPELFF	TGTGCCACCCCTCCCCCGGAGCTGTTTTTT
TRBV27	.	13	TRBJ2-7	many	CASSSVGIYEQYF	TGTGCCAGCAGTTCCGTGGGAATCTACGAGCAGTACTTC
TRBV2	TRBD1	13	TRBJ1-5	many	CASRGQASQPQHF	TGTGCCAGCAGGGGACAGGCTAGTCAGCCCCAGCATTTT
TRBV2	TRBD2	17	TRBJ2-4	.	CASRTTTSGPAKNIQYF	TGTGCCAGCCGCACCACTACTAGCGGGCCAGCCAAAAACATTCAGTACTTC
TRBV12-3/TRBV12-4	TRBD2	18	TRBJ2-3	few	CASTSSGTSSFSTDTQYF	TGTGCCAGCACCTCCTCCGGGACTAGCAGTTTTAGCACAGATACGCAGTATTTT
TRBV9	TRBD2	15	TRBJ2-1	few	CASSSSGRANNEQFF	TGTGCCAGCAGCTCCAGCGGGAGGGCTAACAATGAGCAGTTCTTC
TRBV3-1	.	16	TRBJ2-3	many	CASSQFSRGTTDTQYF	TGTGCCAGCAGCCAGTTTTCACGGGGGACCACAGATACGCAGTATTTT
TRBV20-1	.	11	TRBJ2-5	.	CSASGRGTQYF	TGCAGTGCTTCAGGCCGGGGGACCCAGTACTTC
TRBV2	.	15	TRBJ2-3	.	CASSGVVGSTDTQYF	TGTGCCAGCAGTGGTGTTGTCGGGAGCACAGATACGCAGTATTTT